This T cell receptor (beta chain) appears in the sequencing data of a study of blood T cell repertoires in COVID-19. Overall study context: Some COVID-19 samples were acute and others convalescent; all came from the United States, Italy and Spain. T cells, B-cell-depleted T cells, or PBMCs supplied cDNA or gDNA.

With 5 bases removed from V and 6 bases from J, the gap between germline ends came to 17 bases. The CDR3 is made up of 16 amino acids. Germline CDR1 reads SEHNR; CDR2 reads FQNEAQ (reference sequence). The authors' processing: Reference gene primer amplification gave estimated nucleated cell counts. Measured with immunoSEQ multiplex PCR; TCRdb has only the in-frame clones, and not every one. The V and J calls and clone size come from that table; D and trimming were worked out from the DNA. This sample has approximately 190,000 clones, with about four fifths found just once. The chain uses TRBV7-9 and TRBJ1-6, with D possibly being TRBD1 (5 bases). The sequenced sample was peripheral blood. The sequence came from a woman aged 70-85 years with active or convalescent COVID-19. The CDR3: CASSKLGADTNSPLHF. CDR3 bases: TGTGCCAGCAGCAAGCTTGGCGCGGACACTAATTCACCCCTCCACTTT.